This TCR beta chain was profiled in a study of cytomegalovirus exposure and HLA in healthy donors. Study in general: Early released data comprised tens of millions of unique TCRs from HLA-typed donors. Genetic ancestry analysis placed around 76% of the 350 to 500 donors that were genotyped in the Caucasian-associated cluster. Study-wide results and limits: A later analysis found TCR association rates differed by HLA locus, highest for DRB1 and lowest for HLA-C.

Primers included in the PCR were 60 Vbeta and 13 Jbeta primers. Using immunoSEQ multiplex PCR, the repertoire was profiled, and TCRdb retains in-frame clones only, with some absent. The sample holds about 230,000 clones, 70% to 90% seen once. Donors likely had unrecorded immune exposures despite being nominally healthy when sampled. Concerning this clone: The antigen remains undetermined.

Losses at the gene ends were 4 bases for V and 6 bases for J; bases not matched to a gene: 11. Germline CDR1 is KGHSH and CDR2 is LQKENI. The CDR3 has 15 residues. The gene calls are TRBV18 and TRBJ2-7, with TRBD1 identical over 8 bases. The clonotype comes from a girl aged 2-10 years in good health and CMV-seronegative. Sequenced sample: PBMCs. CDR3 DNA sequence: TGTGCCAGCTCACAGGATGTGACAGGGGTTGGCGAGCAGTACTTC. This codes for CASSQDVTGVGEQYF.